The next 8 T cell receptor beta chains were all read from a single sample in a study of human T cells and chemical hapten exposure. Time point noted: patch test 2, 6 weeks after DPC sensitization. The treatment was: therapeutic diphenylcyclopropenone sensitization with weekly scalp DPC. TCRdb called the RACE reads again in MiXCR, with one record for every CDR3 protein. The data contain under 100,000 distinct CDR3 sequences, roughly 10% of them singletons. Sequences were derived from whole blood, sampled in connection with sensitization to the hapten diphenylcyclopropenone (DPC). Source of these receptors: a woman aged 45-65 years with alopecia areata. Some clones in this sample may be carry-over from other donors' samples.

This clonotype was recorded at least ten times. The CDR3 nucleotides are TGTGCCAGCATGTATCAGGGGGCATACACCGGGGAGCTGTTTTTT. Its protein is CASMYQGAYTGELFF. The rearrangement uses TRBV2 and TRBJ2-2; 8 bases are a match to TRBD1. The CDR3 sequence is 15 residues long. In germline, CDR1 is SNHLY, CDR2 FYNNEI. J was trimmed by 3 bases and V by 7 bases; bases with no gene match: 7. The full variable domain, with the rest looked up from reference TRBV2 and TRBJ2-2, is EPEVTQTPSHQVTQMGQEVILRCVPISNHLYFYWYRQILGQKVEFLVSFYNNEISEKSEIFDDQFSVERPDGSNFTLKIRSTKLEDSAMYFCASMYQGAYTGELFFGEGSRLTVL.

This sequence joins TRBV7-2 and TRBJ1-4; D call uncertain. This CDR3 spans 13 amino acids. Germline V CDR1 and CDR2: SGHTA, FQGNSA. V was shortened by 3 bases and J by 5 bases, with 7 bases between the two germline ends. The CDR3 DNA reads as TGTGCCAGCAGCTTGGGCAGGAATGAAAAACTGTTTTTT. Translated, it gives CASSLGRNEKLFF.

This clonotype was seen ten or more times. The CDR3 region is CASSRDRGQSAFF. In nucleotides, the CDR3 is TGTGCCAGCAGTCGGGACAGGGGGCAATCGGCTTTCTTT. This sequence joins TRBV6-2 or TRBV6-3 and TRBJ1-1, with 12 bases lining up with TRBD1. The germline V gene has CDR1 MNHEY and CDR2 SVGEGT. The junction had 6 bases not matched to a gene; V was cut back by 5 bases and J by 11 bases. This CDR3 spans 13 amino acids.

This clonotype was found many times. The V call is TRBV12-3 or TRBV12-4, the J call TRBJ1-6, with D unclear. The CDR3 consists of 15 residues. The germline V and J ends were trimmed by 5 bases and 2 bases, with 10 bases remaining between them. The CDR3 region is CASSPDGAYNSPLHF. In DNA form, the CDR3 reads TGTGCCAGCAGTCCGGACGGTGCCTATAATTCACCCCTCCACTTT.

V gene TRBV11-3 combines with J gene TRBJ2-5; perhaps TRBD1 as D (6 bases). Trimming shortened V by 4 bases and J by 2 bases, and 11 bases separated the two germline ends. CDR3 length equals 14 residues. Germline CDR1 SGHNT, CDR2 YENEEA. The CDR3 loop reads CASSSGTSQETQYF. CDR3 in DNA: TGTGCCAGCAGCTCCGGGACATCTCAAGAGACCCAGTACTTC.

This clonotype was observed at least ten times. V and J are TRBV29-1 and TRBJ2-3, with 12 bases lining up with TRBD2. Per the germline V gene, CDR1 is SQVTM and CDR2 is ANQGSEA. The CDR3 is 15 residues long. V shed 4 bases, J shed 1 base, and the junction held 3 bases outside the gene matches. The CDR3 loop reads CSVGRTSGGTDTQYF. As DNA, the CDR3 is TGCAGCGTTGGGCGGACTAGCGGGGGCACAGATACGCAGTATTTT.

Ten or more counts support this clonotype. The chain uses TRBV28 and TRBJ1-5; a possible D gene is TRBD1 (5 bases). The CDR3 is made up of 16 amino acids. Between the trimmed V and J ends, which lost 7 bases and 2 bases, there was a span of 18 bases. Germline assignment: CDR1 MDHEN and CDR2 SYDVKM. CDR3 bases: TGTGCCAGCAAAAACTTCCAGGGTCGGGGCAATCAGCCCCAGCATTTT. It translates to CASKNFQGRGNQPQHF.

This clonotype came up many times. The chain is built from TRBV9 and TRBJ2-4; 7 nucleotides agree with TRBD2. The CDR3 contains 14 residues. Germline assignment: CDR1 SGDLS and CDR2 YYNGEE. Unmatched junction bases numbered 7, after V lost 5 bases and J lost 5 bases. CDR3 sequence: CASSSSGHQNIQYF. CDR3 nucleotide sequence: TGTGCCAGCAGTAGTAGCGGGCACCAAAACATTCAGTACTTC.